A single sample is the source of the 7 T cell receptor beta chains below, sequenced in a study of regulatory T cells in long-lasting Graves disease. This sample's time point: newly diagnosed GD, antithyroid drugs for less than 3 months. PBMCs were the source of the RNA used for TCR sequencing. With iRepertoire HTBI primers and Arm-PCR of CDR3 regions, TCR beta libraries were built. TCRdb analysed the multiplex PCR reads with MiXCR anew, one entry per CDR3 protein. This sample has hundreds of thousands of distinct CDR3 sequences; 13% occur once, and the top ten carry roughly a tenth. Another study also made use of these data, one on T cells in Graves' hyperthyroidism and ophthalmopathy.

Specimen: peripheral blood mononuclear cells (PBMCs), collected at new diagnosis, from a patient treated with antithyroid drugs. Every receptor here comes from a young man with Graves disease.

This clonotype appeared a single time. V gene TRBV5-1 combines with J gene TRBJ2-1; 10 bases map to TRBD2. The CDR3 spans 16 residues. Germline trimming cut 4 bases from V and 6 bases from J; bases unmatched to any gene: 10. The germline V gene has CDR1 SGHRS and CDR2 YFSETQ. CDR3 in DNA: TGCGCCAGCAGCGTGGCTAGCGGGAGTATTCGCAATGAGCAGTTCTTC. Translation gives CASSVASGSIRNEQFF. Complete variable domain (other parts from reference TRBV5-1 and TRBJ2-1): KAGVTQTPRYLIKTRGQQVTLSCSPISGHRSVSWYQQTPGQGLQFLFEYFSETQRNKGNFPGRFSGRQFSNSRSEMNVSTLELGDSALYLCASSVASGSIRNEQFFGPGTRLTVL.

This clonotype was recorded many times. The chain is built from TRBV9 and TRBJ1-1; D possibly corresponds to TRBD1 (5 bases). V lost 0 bases, J lost 8 bases, and 14 bases lay in between. The CDR3 has 14 amino acids. Germline CDR1 is SGDLS and CDR2 is YYNGEE. CDR3 nucleotides: TGTGCCAGCAGCGTAGAGCCTTACCGGGGCGAAGCTTTCTTT. The encoded protein is CASSVEPYRGEAFF.

This clonotype was recorded at least ten times. CDR3 DNA: TGCGCCAGCAGCCAAGATGTCGGCATGGACACCATATATTTT. Its translation is CASSQDVGMDTIYF. The chain links TRBV4-1 to TRBJ1-3; the D is unclear. The V end was cut by 0 bases, the J end by 8 bases, with 11 bases between. CDR1 MGHRA and CDR2 YSYEKL come from the germline V gene. The CDR3 runs 14 residues.

In its sample, this clonotype was seen a few times. The V and J genes are TRBV10-3 and TRBJ2-5, with 9 bases that match TRBD2. Germline V gives CDR1 ENHRY, CDR2 SYGVKD. Unmatched junction bases numbered 22, after V lost 10 bases and J lost 1 base. The CDR3 is 19 residues long. CDR3 protein: CATTSSRLADPWGQETQYF. The CDR3 nucleotides are TGTGCCACTACCTCATCCCGACTAGCGGACCCCTGGGGCCAAGAGACCCAGTACTTC.

The table lists this clonotype with many counts. This chain uses TRBV6-1 with TRBJ2-2, with TRBD1 matching 7 bases. Trimming removed 6 bases from V and 3 bases from J; junction bases left unmatched: 4. This CDR3 has 14 residues. Looked up from germline, CDR1 is MNHNS and CDR2 is SASEGT. The CDR3 reads CASRLGTDTGELFF. In nucleotides, the CDR3 is TGTGCCAGCAGACTCGGGACAGACACCGGGGAGCTGTTTTTT.

The chain recombines TRBV29-1 with TRBJ2-5; 9 nucleotides agree with TRBD2. Trimming at V came to 6 bases and at J to 5 bases, leaving 16 bases not matched to a gene. Germline V gene data show CDR1 as SQVTM and CDR2 as ANQGSEA. The CDR3 totals 16 residues. CDR3 residues: CSVRGGGTGKTETQYF. CDR3 coding DNA: TGCAGCGTGCGCGGGGGGGGTACGGGTAAGACGGAGACCCAGTACTTC.

In its sample, this clonotype was seen many times. The J gene is TRBJ1-6, the V gene TRBV2; no clear D. This CDR3 has 11 amino acids. Germline CDR1 is SNHLY and CDR2 is FYNNEI. Trimming took 7 bases from V and 12 from J, leaving 10 bases between them. CDR3 in amino acids: CASTPSGPLHF. The CDR3 DNA reads as TGTGCCAGCACCCCAAGTGGACCCCTCCACTTT.